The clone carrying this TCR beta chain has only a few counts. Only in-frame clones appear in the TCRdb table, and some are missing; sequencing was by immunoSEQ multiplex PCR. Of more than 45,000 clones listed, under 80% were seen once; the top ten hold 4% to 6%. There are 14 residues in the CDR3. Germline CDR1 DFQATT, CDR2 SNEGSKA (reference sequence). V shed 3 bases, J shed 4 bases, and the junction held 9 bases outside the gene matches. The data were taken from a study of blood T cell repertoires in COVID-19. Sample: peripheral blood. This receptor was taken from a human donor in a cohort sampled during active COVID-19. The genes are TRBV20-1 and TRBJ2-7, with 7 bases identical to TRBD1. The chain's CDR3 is CSASEGRGRYEQYF. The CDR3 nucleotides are TGCAGTGCTAGTGAGGGTAGGGGGCGTTACGAGCAGTACTTC.